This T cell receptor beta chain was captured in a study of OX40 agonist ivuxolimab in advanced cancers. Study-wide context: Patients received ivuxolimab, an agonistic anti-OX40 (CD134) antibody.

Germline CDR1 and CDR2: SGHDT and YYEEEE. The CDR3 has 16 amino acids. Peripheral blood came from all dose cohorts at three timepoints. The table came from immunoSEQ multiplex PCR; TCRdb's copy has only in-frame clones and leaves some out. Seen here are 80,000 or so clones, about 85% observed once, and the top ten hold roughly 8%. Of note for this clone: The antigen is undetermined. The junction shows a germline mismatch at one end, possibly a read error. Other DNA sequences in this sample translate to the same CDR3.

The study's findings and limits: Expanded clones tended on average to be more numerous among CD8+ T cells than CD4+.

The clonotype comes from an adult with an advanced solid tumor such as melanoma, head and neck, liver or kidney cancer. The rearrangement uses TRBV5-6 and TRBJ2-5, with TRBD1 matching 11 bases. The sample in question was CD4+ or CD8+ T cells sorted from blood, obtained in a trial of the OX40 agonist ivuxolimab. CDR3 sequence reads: CASSFRTGGVGETQYF. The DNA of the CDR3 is TGTGCTAGCAGCTTCCGGACAGGGGGCGTTGGGGAGACCCAGTACTTC.